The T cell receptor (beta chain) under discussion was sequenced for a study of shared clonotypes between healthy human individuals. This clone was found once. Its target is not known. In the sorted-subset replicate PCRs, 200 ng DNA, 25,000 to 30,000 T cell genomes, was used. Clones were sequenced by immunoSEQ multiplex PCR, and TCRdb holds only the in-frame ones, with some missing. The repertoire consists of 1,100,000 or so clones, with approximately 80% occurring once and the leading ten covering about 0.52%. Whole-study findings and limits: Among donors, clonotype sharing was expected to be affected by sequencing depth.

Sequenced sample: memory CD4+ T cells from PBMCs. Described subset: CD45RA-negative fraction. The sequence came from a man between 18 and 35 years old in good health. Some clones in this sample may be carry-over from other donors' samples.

The CDR3 bases are TGTGCCAGCAGCGCCCGACAGGGGGCTTACACTGAAGCTTTCTTT. It is translated as CASSARQGAYTEAFF. The chain uses TRBV5-6 and TRBJ1-1; TRBD1 agrees at 10 bases. Per the germline V gene, CDR1 is SGHDT and CDR2 is YYEEEE. CDR3 length: 15 amino acids. The trim removed 4 bases at V and 3 bases at J, leaving 6 bases unmatched.